The 6 T cell receptor beta chains presented below share a single source sample, sequenced in a study of human CD8 memory T cell subsets. Sequencing libraries of TCR beta were made by UMI-labeled 5' RACE. TCRdb derives one entry per CDR3 protein from the 5' RACE reads, leaving out DNA. The sample has roughly 10,000 distinct CDR3 sequences. The sequencing input was CD8+ T cells from PBMCs. These receptors were obtained from a human donor in good health.

The rearrangement joins TRBV7-6 to TRBJ2-3; TCRdb calls TRBD1, which cannot be checked without DNA. The CDR3 spans 16 residues. Per the germline V gene, CDR1 is SGHVS and CDR2 is FNYEAQ. The CDR3 reads CASSPGSRGGTDTQYF. The whole variable domain, filled in from reference TRBV7-6 and TRBJ2-3, reads GAGVSQSPRYKVTKRGQDVALRCDPISGHVSLYWYRQALGQGPEFLTYFNYEAQQDKSGLPNDRFSAERPEGSISTLTIQRTEQRDSAMYRCASSPGSRGGTDTQYFGPGTRLTVL.

The chain is built from TRBV9 and TRBJ2-2; there is no DNA to check the TCRdb D call of TRBD2. From germline, CDR1 is SGDLS and CDR2 YYNGEE. CDR3 size: 16 residues. The chain's CDR3 is CASSVGGSGQPGELFF.

The genes are TRBV28 and TRBJ2-7. The CDR3 is made up of 13 amino acids. The V gene's germline CDR1 is MDHEN and CDR2 SYDVKM. CDR3 sequence reads: CASSLAAAYEQYF. Full variable domain (outside the CDR3, taken from reference TRBV28 and TRBJ2-7): DVKVTQSSRYLVKRTGEKVFLECVQDMDHENMFWYRQDPGLGLRLIYFSYDVKMKEKGDIPEGYSVSREKKERFSLILESASTNQTSMYLCASSLAAAYEQYFGPGTRLTVT.

The chain carries TRBV5-6 and TRBJ2-1; TCRdb returns TRBD1, unconfirmable since there is no DNA. The CDR3 sequence is 15 residues long. The germline V gene encodes CDR1 SGHDT and CDR2 YYEEEE. The CDR3 here is CASSFTRQMANEQFF.

The chain joins TRBV7-9 to TRBJ2-5. The CDR3 has 14 amino acids. Germline V gives CDR1 SEHNR, CDR2 FQNEAQ (reference sequence). CDR3 region: CASSPDLYQETQYF. The full variable domain, its missing parts supplied by reference TRBV7-9 and TRBJ2-5, is DTGVSQNPRHKITKRGQNVTFRCDPISEHNRLYWYRQTLGQGPEFLTYFQNEAQLEKSRLLSDRFSAERPKGSFSTLEIQRTEQGDSAMYLCASSPDLYQETQYFGPGTRLLVL.

The gene calls are TRBV7-9 and TRBJ2-5; TCRdb names TRBD1, which stays unverified in the absence of DNA. This CDR3 has 16 residues. CDR1 is SEHNR and CDR2 is FQNEAQ in the germline V gene (reference sequence). CDR3 sequence: CASSLGDSPYQETQYF.